Below, 3 T cell receptor beta chains from the same sample are listed, as sequenced in a study of T cell responses to AZD1222 COVID-19 vaccine. Measured with immunoSEQ multiplex PCR; TCRdb has only the in-frame clones, and not every one. Among about 93,000 clones listed, more than 80% were seen once. Here the sequenced sample was peripheral blood, taken 28 days after the second AZD1222 dose. The receptors were sampled from an adult who received the AZD1222 COVID-19 vaccine.

CDR3 nucleotide sequence: TGTGCCAGCTCACCTTCGAACACCGGGGAGCTGTTTTTT. It yields the protein CASSPSNTGELFF. The chain carries TRBV18 and TRBJ2-2, with D hard to call. The CDR3 contains 13 residues. Germline V gene sequence: CDR1 KGHSH, CDR2 LQKENI. Trimming shortened V by 3 bases and J by 0 bases, and 2 bases separated the two germline ends.

This chain joins TRBV19 and TRBJ2-7, with D unresolved. There are 15 residues in the CDR3. Germline V gene data show CDR1 as LNHDA and CDR2 as SQIVND (reference sequence). V gave up 1 base and J gave up 2 bases, with 12 bases separating them. The CDR3 here is CASSIVTSLAYEQYF. The CDR3 nucleotides read TGTGCCAGTAGTATAGTAACTTCTCTGGCCTACGAGCAGTACTTC.

The chain recombines TRBV18 with TRBJ1-1; 9 positions agree with TRBD1. Germline V lookup: CDR1 KGHSH, CDR2 LQKENI. The V segment lost 6 bases and the J segment 5 bases; nucleotides outside the gene matches: 10. The CDR3 is 15 residues long. CDR3 DNA: TGTGCCAGCTCGTCTCCCGGGACAGGGATAACTGAAGCTTTCTTT. It encodes CASSSPGTGITEAFF. The full variable domain, rest sourced from reference TRBV18 and TRBJ1-1, is NAGVMQNPRHLVRRRGQEARLRCSPMKGHSHVYWYRQLPEEGLKFMVYLQKENIIDESGMPKERFSAEFPKEGPSILRIQQVVRGDSAAYFCASSSPGTGITEAFFGQGTRLTVV.